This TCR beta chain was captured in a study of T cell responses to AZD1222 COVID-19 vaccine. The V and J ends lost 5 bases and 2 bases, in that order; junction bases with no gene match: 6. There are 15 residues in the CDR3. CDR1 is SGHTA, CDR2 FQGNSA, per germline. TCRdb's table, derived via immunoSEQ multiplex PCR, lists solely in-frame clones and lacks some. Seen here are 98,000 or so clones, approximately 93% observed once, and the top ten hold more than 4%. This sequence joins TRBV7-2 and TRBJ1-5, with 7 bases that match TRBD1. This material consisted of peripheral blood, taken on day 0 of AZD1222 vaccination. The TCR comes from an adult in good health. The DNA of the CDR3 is TGTGCCAGCAGCCGCGGACAGGTGGGCAATCAGCCCCAGCATTTT. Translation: CASSRGQVGNQPQHF.